This section outlines one T cell receptor beta chain sequence together with its context. Its matching antigen is unknown. The sample originates from a study of CD8 T cells in ankylosing spondylitis. General study findings and limits: Significant enrichment of disease-linked clones was reported in matched ankylosing spondylitis synovial fluid. A CD8+ phenotype characterized the disease-linked clones, which were relatively rare in peripheral blood. Some of the motif variants had earlier been found in reactive arthritis patients' fluid and blood.

This CDR3 has 17 residues. The J segment lost 2 bases and the V segment lost 2 bases, leaving 15 bases of the junction unmatched. Germline V CDR1 and CDR2: DFQATT, SNEGSKA (reference sequence). Generation of TCR beta libraries employed quantitative 5'-RACE incorporating molecular barcodes. TCRdb used MiXCR to reprocess the 5' RACE reads, holding one entry per CDR3 protein. The repertoire includes some 200,000 distinct CDR3 sequences, around 25% of them detected once, and more than 6.5% sits in the top ten. The sample was blood, either unsorted or a sorted T cell fraction (not recorded which). This sequence joins TRBV20-1 and TRBJ2-7; 7 bases line up with TRBD2. This TCR came from a male donor with ankylosing spondylitis or in good health (not recorded which). DNA for the CDR3: TGCAGTGCTAGATACAATCTCGGGGCCGCGGGAGCCTACGAGCAGTACTTC. Protein sequence: CSARYNLGAAGAYEQYF.